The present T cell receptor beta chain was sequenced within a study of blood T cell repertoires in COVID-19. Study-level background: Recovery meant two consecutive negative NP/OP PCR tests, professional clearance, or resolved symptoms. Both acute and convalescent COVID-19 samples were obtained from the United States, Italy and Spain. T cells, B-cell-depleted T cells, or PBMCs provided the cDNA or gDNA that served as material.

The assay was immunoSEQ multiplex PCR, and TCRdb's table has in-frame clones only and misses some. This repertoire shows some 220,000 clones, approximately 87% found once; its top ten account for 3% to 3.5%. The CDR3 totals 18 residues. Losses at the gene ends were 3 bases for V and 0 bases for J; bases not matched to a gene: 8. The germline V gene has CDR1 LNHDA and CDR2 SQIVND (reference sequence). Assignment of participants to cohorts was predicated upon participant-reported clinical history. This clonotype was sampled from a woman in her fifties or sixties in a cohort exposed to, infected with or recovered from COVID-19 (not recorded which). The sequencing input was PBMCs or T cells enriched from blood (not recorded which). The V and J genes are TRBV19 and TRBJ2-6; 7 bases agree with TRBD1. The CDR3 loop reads CASSISGTVFSGANVLTF. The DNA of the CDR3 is TGTGCCAGTAGTATCTCCGGGACAGTGTTCTCTGGGGCCAACGTCCTGACTTTC.